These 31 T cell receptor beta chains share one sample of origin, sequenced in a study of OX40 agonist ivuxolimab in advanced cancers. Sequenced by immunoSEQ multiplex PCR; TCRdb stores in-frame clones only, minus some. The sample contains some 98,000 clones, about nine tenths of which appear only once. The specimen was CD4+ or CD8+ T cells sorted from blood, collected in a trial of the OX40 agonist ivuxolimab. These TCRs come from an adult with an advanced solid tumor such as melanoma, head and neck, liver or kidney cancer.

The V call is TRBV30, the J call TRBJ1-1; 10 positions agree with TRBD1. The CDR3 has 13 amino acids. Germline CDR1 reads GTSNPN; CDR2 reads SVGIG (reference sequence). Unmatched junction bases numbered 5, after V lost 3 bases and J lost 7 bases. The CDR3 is CAWRARTGGEAFF. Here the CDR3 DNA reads TGTGCCTGGAGGGCGAGGACAGGGGGTGAAGCTTTCTTT.

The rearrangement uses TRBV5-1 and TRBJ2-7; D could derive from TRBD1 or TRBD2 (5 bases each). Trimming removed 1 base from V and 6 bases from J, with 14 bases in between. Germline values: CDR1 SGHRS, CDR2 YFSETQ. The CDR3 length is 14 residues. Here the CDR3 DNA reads TGCGCCAGCAGCTTGCGAGGGGTTTTAACCGAGCAGTACTTC. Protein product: CASSLRGVLTEQYF.

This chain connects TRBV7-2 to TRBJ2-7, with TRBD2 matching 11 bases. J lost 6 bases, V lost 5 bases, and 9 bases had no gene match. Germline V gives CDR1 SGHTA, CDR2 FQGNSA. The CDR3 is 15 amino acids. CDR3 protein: CASSPSGLAAREQYF. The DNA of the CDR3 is TGTGCCAGCAGCCCATCGGGACTAGCGGCTCGCGAGCAGTACTTC.

In DNA, the CDR3 is TGTGCCAGCAGTTACGGGGGCGTCAATTCACCCCTCCACTTT. It codes for CASSYGGVNSPLHF. The chain has TRBV6-5 and TRBJ1-6; TRBD1 might be the D (6 bases). The CDR3 covers 14 residues. V was clipped by 2 bases and J by 7 bases, with 9 bases between them. Germline CDR1 reads MNHEY; CDR2 reads SVGAGI.

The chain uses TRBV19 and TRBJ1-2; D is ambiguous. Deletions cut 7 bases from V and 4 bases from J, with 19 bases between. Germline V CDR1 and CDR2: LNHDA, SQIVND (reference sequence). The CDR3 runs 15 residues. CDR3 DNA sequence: TGTGCCAGTATGATAGACCGAGACATCACCTATGGCTACACCTTC. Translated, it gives CASMIDRDITYGYTF.

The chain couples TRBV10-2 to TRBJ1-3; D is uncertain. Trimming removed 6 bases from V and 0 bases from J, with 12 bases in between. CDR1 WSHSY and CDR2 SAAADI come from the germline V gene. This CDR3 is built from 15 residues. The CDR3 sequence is CASSPSASSGNTIYF. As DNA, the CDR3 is TGCGCCAGCAGCCCATCAGCGAGCTCTGGAAACACCATATATTTT.

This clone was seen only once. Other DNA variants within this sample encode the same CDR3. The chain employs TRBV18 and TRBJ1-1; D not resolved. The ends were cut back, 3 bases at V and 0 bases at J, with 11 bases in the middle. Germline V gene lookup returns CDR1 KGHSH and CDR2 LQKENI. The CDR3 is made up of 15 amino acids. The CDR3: CASSPRTDMNTEAFF. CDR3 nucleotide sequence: TGTGCCAGCTCACCCCGGACCGATATGAACACTGAAGCTTTCTTT.

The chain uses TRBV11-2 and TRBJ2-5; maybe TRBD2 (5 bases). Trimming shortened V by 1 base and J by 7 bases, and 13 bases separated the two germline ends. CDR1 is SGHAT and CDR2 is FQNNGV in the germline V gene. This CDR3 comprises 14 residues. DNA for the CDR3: TGTGCCAGCAGCTTAGTCGGAGAGAGGGCGACCCAGTACTTC. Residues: CASSLVGERATQYF. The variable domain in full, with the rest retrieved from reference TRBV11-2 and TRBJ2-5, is EAGVAQSPRYKIIEKRQSVAFWCNPISGHATLYWYQQILGQGPKLLIQFQNNGVVDDSQLPKDRFSAERLKGVDSTLKIQPAKLEDSAVYLCASSLVGERATQYFGPGTRLLVL.

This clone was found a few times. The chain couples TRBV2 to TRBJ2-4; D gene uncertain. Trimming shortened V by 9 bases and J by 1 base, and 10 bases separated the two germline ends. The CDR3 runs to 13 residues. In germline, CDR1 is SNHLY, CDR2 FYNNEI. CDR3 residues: CASRGWAKNIQYF. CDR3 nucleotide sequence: TGTGCCAGTCGCGGCTGGGCCAAAAACATTCAGTACTTC. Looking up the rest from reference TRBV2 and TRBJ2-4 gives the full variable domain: EPEVTQTPSHQVTQMGQEVILRCVPISNHLYFYWYRQILGQKVEFLVSFYNNEISEKSEIFDDQFSVERPDGSNFTLKIRSTKLEDSAMYFCASRGWAKNIQYFGAGTRLSVL.

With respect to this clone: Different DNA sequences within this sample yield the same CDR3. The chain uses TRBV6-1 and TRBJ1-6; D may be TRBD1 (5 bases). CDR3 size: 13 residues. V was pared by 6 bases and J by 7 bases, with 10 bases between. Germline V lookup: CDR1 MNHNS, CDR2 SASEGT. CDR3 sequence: CASSGQGNSPLHF. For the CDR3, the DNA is TGTGCCAGCAGCGGGCAGGGAAATTCACCCCTCCACTTT.

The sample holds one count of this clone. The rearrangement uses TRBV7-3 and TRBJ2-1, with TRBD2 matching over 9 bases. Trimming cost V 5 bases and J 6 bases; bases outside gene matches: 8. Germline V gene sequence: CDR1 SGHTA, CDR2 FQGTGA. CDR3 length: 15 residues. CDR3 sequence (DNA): TGTGCCAGCAGCCCAAGCGGGGGGAACTTCAATGAGCAGTTCTTC. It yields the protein CASSPSGGNFNEQFF.

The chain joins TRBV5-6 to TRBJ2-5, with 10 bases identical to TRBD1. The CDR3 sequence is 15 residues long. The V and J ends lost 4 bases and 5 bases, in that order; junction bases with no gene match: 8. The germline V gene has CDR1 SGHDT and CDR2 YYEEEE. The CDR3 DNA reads TGTGCCAGCAGCGGGACAGGGGACCTTGTCGAGACCCAGTACTTC. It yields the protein CASSGTGDLVETQYF.

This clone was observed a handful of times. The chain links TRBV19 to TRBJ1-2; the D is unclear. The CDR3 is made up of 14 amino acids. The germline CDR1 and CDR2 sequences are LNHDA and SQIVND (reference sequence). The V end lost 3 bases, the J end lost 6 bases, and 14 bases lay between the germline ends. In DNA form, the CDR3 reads TGTGCCAGTAGTATTCGGCGGGGTCGAGATGGCTACACCTTC. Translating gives CASSIRRGRDGYTF.

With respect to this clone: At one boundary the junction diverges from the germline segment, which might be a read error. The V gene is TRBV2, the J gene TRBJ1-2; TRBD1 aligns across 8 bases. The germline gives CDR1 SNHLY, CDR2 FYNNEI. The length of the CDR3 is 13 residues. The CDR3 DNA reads TGTGCCAGCGGCGGACAGGGAAACTCTGGCTACACCTTC. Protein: CASGGQGNSGYTF.

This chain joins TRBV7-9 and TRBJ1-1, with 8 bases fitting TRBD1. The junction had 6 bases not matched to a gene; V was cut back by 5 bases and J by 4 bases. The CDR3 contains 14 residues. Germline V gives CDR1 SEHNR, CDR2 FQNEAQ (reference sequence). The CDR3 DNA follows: TGTGCCAGCAGCGGACAGGGTGGGATCACTGAAGCTTTCTTT. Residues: CASSGQGGITEAFF.

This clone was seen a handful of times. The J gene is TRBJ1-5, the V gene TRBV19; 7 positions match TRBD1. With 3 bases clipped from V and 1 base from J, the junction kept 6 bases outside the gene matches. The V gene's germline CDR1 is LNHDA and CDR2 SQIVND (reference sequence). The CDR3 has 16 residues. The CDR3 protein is CASSMPDRASNQPQHF. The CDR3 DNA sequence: TGTGCCAGTAGTATGCCCGACAGGGCGAGCAATCAGCCCCAGCATTTT.

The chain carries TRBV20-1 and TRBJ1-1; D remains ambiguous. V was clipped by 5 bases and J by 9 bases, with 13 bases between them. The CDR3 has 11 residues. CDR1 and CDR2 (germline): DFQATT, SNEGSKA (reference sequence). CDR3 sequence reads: CSAFDRPKAFF. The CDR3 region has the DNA TGCAGTGCTTTCGACCGGCCAAAAGCTTTCTTT.

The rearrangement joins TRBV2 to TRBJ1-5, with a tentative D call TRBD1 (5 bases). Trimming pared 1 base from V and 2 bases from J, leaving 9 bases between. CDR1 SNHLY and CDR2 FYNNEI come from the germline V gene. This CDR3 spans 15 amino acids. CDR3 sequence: CASSEGQLGNQPQHF. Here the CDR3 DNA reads TGTGCCAGCAGTGAAGGACAGTTGGGCAATCAGCCCCAGCATTTT.

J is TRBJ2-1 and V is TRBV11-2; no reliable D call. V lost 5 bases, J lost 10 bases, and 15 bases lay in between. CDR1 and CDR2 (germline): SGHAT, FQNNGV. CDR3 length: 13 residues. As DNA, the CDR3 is TGTGCCAGCAGCGCATATAGATTGGGGGAGCAGTTCTTC. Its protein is CASSAYRLGEQFF.

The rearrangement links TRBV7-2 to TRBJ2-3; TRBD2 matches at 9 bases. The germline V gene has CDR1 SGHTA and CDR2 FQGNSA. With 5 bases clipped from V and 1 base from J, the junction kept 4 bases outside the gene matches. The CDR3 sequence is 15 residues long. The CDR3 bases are TGTGCCAGCAGCCCCAAGCGGGGGGGCACAGATACGCAGTATTTT. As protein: CASSPKRGGTDTQYF.

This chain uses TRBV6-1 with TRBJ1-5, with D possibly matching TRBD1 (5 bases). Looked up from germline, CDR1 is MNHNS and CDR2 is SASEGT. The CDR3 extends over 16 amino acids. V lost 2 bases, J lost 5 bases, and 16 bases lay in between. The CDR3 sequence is CASSESVDSRYQPQHF. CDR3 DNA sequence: TGTGCCAGCAGTGAATCCGTTGACAGCCGATATCAGCCCCAGCATTTT.

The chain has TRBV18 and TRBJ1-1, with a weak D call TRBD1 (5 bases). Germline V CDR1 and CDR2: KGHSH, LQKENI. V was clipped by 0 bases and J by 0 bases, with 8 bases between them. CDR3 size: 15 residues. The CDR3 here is CASSPPRDLNTEAFF. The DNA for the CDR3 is TGTGCCAGCTCACCACCCCGGGACTTGAACACTGAAGCTTTCTTT.

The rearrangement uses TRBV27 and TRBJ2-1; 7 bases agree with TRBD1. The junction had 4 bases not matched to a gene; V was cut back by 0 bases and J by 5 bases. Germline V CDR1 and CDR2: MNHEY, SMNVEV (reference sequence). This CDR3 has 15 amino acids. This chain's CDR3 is CASSLSDRVDNEQFF. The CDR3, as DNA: TGTGCCAGCAGTTTATCCGACAGGGTAGACAATGAGCAGTTCTTC.

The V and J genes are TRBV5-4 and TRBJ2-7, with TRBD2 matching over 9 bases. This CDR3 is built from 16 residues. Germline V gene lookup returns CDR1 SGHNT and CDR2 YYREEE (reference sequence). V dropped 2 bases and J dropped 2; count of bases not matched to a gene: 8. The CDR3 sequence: CASSLGLAGETYEQYF. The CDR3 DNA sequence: TGTGCCAGCAGCTTAGGATTAGCGGGAGAAACCTACGAGCAGTACTTC.

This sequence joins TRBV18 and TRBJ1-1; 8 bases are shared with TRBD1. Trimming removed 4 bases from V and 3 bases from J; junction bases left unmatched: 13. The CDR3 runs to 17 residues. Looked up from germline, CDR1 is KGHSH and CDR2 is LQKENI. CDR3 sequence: CASSQGQGVVLDTEAFF. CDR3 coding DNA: TGTGCCAGCTCACAAGGACAGGGCGTGGTTTTAGACACTGAAGCTTTCTTT.

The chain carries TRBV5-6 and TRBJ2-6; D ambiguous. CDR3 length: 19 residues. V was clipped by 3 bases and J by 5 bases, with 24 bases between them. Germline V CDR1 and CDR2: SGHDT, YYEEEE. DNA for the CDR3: TGTGCCAGCAGCTCCCAAGCCCGGACGGATCGTGGGAGGGCCAACGTCCTGACTTTC. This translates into CASSSQARTDRGRANVLTF.

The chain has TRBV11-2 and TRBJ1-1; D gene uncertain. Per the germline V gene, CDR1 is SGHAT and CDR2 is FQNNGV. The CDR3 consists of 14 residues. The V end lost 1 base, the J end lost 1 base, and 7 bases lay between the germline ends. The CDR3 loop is CASSLGTGNTEAFF. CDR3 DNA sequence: TGTGCCAGCAGCTTAGGGACGGGGAACACTGAAGCTTTCTTT.

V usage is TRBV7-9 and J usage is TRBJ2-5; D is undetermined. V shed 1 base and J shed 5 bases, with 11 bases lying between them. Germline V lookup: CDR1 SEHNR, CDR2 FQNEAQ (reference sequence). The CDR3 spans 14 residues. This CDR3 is CASSLDAAAETQYF. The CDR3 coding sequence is TGTGCCAGCAGCTTAGACGCCGCTGCGGAGACCCAGTACTTC.

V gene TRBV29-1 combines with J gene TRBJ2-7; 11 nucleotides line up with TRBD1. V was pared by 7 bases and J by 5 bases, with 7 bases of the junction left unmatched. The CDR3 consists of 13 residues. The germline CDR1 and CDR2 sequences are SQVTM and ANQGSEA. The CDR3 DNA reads TGCAGCGCCACCGGGACAGGGGGAAACGAGCAGTACTTC. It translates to CSATGTGGNEQYF.

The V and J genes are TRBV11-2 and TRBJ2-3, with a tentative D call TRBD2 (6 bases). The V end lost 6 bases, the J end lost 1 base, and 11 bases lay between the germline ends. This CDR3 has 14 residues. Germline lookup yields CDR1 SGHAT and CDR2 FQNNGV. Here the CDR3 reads CASSPGLRTDTQYF. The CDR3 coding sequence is TGTGCCAGCAGTCCGGGACTTCGCACAGATACGCAGTATTTT.

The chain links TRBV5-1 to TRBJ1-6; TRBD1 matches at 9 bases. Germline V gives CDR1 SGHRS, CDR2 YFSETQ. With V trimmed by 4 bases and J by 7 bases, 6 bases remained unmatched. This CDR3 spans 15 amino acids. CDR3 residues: CASSLEGQGNSPLHF. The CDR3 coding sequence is TGCGCCAGCAGCCTAGAGGGACAGGGAAATTCACCCCTCCACTTT.